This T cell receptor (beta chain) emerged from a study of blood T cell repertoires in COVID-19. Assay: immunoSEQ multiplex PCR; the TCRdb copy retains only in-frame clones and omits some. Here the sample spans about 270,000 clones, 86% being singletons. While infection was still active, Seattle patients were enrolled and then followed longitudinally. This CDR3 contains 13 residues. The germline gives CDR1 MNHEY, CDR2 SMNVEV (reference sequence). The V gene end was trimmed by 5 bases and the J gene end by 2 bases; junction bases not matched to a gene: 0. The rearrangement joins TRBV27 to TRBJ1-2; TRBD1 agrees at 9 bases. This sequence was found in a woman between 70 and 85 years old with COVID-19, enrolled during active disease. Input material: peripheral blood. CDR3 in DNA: TGTGCCAGCAGTGACAGGGGGAACTATGGCTACACCTTC. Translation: CASSDRGNYGYTF.